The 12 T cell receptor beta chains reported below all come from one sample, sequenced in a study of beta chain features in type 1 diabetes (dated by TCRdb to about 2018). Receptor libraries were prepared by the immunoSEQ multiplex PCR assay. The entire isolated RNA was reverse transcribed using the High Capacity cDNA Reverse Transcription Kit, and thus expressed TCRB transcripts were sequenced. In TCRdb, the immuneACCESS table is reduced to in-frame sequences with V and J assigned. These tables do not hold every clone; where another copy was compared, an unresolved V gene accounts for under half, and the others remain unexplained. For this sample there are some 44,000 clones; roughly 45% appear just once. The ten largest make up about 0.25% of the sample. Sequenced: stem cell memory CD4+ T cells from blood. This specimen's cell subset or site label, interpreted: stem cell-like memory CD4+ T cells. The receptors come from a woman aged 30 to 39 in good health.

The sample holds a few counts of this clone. This CDR3 reads CASSPLGLAGSYNEQFF. The CDR3 DNA is TGTGCCAGCTCACCCTTAGGACTAGCGGGCTCCTACAATGAGCAGTTCTTC. The V and J genes are TRBV18 and TRBJ2-1; 11 nucleotides align to TRBD2. Germline V gene sequence: CDR1 KGHSH, CDR2 LQKENI. V shed 3 bases, J shed 0 bases, and the junction held 4 bases outside the gene matches. This CDR3 has 17 residues.

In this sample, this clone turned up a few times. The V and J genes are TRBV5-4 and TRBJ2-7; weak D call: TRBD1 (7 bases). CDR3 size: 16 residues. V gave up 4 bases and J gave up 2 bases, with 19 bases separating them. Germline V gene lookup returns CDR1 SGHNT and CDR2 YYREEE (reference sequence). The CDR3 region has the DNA TGTGCCAGCAGCACTAGGCGGGACAGCGATACCTACGAGCAGTACTTC. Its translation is CASSTRRDSDTYEQYF.

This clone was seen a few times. The CDR3, as DNA: TGTGCCAGCAGTCCTAGAAACGAGCAGTACTTC. Translation gives CASSPRNEQYF. The chain has TRBV28 and TRBJ2-7, with D uncertain. V was pared by 5 bases and J by 5 bases, with 7 bases between. There are 11 residues in the CDR3. The germline CDR1 and CDR2 sequences are MDHEN and SYDVKM. The full variable domain, in which reference TRBV28 and TRBJ2-7 provide the parts outside the CDR3, is DVKVTQSSRYLVKRTGEKVFLECVQDMDHENMFWYRQDPGLGLRLIYFSYDVKMKEKGDIPEGYSVSREKKERFSLILESASTNQTSMYLCASSPRNEQYFGPGTRLTVT.

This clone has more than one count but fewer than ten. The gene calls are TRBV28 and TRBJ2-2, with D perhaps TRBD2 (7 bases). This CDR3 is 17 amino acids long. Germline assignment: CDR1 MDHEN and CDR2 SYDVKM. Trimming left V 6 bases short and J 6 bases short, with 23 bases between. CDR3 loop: CASRLGGAGRHAGELFF. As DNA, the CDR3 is TGTGCCAGCAGACTGGGGGGGGCGGGTCGACACGCCGGGGAGCTGTTTTTT. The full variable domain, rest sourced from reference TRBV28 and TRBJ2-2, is DVKVTQSSRYLVKRTGEKVFLECVQDMDHENMFWYRQDPGLGLRLIYFSYDVKMKEKGDIPEGYSVSREKKERFSLILESASTNQTSMYLCASRLGGAGRHAGELFFGEGSRLTVL.

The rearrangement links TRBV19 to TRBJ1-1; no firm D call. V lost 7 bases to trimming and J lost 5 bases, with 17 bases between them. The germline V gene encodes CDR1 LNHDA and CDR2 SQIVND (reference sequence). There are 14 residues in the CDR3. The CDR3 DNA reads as TGTGCCAGTATTAAGAGGGTGGATGGTACTGAAGCTTTCTTT. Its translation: CASIKRVDGTEAFF.

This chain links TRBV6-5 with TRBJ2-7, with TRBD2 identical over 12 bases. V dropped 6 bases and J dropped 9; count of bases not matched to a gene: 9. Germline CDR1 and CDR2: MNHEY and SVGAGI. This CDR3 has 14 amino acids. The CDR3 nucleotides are TGTGCCAGCAGGTCACTAGCGGGAGGCGGGTTGCAGTACTTC. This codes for CASRSLAGGGLQYF.

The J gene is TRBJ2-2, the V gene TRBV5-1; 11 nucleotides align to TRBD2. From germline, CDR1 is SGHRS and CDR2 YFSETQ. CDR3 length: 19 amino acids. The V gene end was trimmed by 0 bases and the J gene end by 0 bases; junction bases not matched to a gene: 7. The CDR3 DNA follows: TGCGCCAGCAGCTTGGCGGTTAGCGGGAGGGCCTCGAACACCGGGGAGCTGTTTTTT. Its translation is CASSLAVSGRASNTGELFF.

CDR3: CASSHKLAGGETQYF. CDR3 nucleotide sequence: TGTGCCAGCAGCCATAAACTAGCGGGAGGAGAGACCCAGTACTTC. The chain combines TRBV7-2 with TRBJ2-5; 12 nucleotides line up with TRBD2. V lost 5 bases, J lost 4 bases, and 5 bases stayed unmatched. CDR3 length equals 15 residues. The germline V gene has CDR1 SGHTA and CDR2 FQGNSA.

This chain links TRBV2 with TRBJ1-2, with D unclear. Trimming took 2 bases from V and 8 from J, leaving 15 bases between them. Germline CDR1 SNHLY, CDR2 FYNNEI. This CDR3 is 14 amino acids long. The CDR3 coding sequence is TGTGCCAGCAGTGAATCCCATTCGCGAGAAGGCTACACCTTC. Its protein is CASSESHSREGYTF.

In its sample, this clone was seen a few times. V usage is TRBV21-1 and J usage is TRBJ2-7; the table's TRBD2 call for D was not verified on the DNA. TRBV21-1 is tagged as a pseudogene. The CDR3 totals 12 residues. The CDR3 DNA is TGTGCCAGCAGCAACCCGGCGGGGGAGCAGTACTTC. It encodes CASSNPAGEQYF.

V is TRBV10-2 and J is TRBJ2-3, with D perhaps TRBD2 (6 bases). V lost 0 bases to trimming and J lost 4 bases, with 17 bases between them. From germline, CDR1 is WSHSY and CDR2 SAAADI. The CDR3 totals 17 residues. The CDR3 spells CASSESAGIGYPDTQYF. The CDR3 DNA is TGCGCCAGCAGTGAGTCGGCGGGAATTGGTTATCCAGATACGCAGTATTTT.

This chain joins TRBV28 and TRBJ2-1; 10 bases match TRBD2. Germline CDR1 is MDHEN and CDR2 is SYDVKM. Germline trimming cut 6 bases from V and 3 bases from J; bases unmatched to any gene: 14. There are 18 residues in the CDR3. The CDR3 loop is CASSRTVGLAGVYNEQFF. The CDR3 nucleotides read TGTGCCAGCAGCCGTACGGTGGGGCTAGCGGGAGTCTACAATGAGCAGTTCTTC. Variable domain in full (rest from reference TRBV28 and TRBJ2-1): DVKVTQSSRYLVKRTGEKVFLECVQDMDHENMFWYRQDPGLGLRLIYFSYDVKMKEKGDIPEGYSVSREKKERFSLILESASTNQTSMYLCASSRTVGLAGVYNEQFFGPGTRLTVL.